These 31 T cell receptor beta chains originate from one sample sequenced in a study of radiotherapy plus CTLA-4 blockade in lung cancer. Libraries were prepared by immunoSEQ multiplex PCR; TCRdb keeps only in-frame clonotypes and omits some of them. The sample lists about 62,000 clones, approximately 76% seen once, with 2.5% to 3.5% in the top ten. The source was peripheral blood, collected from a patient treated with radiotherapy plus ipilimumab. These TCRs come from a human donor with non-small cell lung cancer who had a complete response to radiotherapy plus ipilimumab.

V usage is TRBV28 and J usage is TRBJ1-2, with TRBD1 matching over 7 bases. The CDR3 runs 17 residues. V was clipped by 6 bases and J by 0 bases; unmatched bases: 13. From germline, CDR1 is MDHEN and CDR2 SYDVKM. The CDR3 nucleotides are TGTGCCAGCAGCTCCGACAGGGCATCCTTAGCTAACTATGGCTACACCTTC. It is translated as CASSSDRASLANYGYTF.

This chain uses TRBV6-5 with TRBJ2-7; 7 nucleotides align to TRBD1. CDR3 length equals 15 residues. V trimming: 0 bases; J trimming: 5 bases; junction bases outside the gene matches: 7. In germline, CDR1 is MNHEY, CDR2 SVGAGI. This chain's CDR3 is CASSYSRQGANEQYF. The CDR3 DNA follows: TGTGCCAGCAGTTACTCGAGACAGGGTGCGAACGAGCAGTACTTC.

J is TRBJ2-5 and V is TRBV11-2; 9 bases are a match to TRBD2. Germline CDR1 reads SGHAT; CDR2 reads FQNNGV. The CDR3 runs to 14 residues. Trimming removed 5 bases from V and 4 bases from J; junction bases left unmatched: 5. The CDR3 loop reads CASSAGTSRETQYF. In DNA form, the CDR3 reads TGTGCCAGCAGCGCCGGGACTAGCAGAGAGACCCAGTACTTC.

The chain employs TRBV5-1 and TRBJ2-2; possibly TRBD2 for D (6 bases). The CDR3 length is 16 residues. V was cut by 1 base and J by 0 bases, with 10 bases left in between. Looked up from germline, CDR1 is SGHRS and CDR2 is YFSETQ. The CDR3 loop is CASSLLGTSNTGELFF. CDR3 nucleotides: TGCGCCAGCAGCTTGCTCGGGACTTCGAACACCGGGGAGCTGTTTTTT.

This CDR3 reads CASSYREVTYEQYF. In nucleotides, the CDR3 is TGTGCCAGCAGTTACCGGGAAGTTACCTACGAGCAGTACTTC. The chain joins TRBV6-5 to TRBJ2-7; D is possibly TRBD2 (5 bases). Germline assignment: CDR1 MNHEY and CDR2 SVGAGI. V shed 2 bases and J shed 2 bases, with 10 bases lying between them. CDR3 length: 14 residues.

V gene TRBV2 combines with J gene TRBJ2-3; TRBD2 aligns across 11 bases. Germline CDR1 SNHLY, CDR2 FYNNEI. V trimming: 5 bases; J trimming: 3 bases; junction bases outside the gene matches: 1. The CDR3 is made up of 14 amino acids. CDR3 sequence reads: CASSRLAGTDTQYF. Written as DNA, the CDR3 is TGTGCCAGCAGTAGACTAGCGGGAACAGATACGCAGTATTTT.

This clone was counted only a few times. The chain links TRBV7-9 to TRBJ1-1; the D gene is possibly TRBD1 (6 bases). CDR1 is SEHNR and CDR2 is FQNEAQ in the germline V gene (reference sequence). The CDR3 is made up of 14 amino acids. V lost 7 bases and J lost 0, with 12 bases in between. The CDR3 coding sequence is TGTGCCAGCACCCGACAGGAAATGAACACTGAAGCTTTCTTT. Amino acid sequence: CASTRQEMNTEAFF. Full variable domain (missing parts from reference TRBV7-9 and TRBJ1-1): DTGVSQNPRHKITKRGQNVTFRCDPISEHNRLYWYRQTLGQGPEFLTYFQNEAQLEKSRLLSDRFSAERPKGSFSTLEIQRTEQGDSAMYLCASTRQEMNTEAFFGQGTRLTVV.

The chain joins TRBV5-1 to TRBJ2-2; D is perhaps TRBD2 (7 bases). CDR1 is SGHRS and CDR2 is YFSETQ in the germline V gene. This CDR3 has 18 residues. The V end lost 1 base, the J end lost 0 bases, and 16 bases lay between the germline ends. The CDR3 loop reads CASSLNTGGSANTGELFF. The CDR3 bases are TGCGCCAGCAGCTTGAATACGGGGGGCAGCGCGAACACCGGGGAGCTGTTTTTT.

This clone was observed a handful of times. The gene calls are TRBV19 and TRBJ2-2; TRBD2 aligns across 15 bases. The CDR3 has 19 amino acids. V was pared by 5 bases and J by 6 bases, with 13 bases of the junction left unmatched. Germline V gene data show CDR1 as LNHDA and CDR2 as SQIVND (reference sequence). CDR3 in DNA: TGTGCCAGTAGTCCGCGGACTAGCGGGAGGGCCGGTGACGCCGGGGAGCTGTTTTTT. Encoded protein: CASSPRTSGRAGDAGELFF.

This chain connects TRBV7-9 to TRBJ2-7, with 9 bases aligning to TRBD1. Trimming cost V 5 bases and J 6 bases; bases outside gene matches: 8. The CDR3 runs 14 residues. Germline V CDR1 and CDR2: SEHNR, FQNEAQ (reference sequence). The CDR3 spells CASSHPGQGPEQYF. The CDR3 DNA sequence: TGTGCCAGCAGCCACCCGGGACAGGGACCCGAGCAGTACTTC.

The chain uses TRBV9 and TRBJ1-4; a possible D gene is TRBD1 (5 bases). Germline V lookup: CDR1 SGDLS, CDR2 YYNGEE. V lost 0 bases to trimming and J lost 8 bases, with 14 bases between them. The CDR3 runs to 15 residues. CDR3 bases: TGTGCCAGCAGCGTAGATGGGGGGTCAGGAGAAAAACTGTTTTTT. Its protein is CASSVDGGSGEKLFF.

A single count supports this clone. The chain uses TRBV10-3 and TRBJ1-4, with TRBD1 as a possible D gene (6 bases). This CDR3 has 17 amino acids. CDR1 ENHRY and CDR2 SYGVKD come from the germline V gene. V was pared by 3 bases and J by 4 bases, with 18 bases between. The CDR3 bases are TGTGCCATCAGTGATGTGGGGGAGACAGGTATTAATGAAAAACTGTTTTTT. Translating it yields CAISDVGETGINEKLFF.

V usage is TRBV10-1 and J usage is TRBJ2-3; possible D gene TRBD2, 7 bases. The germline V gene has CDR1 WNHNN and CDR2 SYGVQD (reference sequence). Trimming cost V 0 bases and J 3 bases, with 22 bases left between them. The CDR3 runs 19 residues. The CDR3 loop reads CASSESRGGASVGTDTQYF. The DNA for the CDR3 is TGCGCCAGCAGTGAGTCGAGGGGGGGGGCCTCAGTTGGGACAGATACGCAGTATTTT.

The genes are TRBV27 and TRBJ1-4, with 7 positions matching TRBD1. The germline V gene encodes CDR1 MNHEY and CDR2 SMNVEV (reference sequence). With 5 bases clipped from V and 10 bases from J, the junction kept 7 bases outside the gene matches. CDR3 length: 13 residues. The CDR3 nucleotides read TGTGCCAGCAGTCCAAGACAGGGAGCAAAACTGTTTTTT. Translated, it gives CASSPRQGAKLFF.

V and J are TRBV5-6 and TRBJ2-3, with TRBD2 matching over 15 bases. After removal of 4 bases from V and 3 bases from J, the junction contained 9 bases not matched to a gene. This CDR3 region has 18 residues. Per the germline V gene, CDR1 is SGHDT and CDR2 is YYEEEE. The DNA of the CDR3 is TGTGCCAGCAGCCCGGCCCCCGGGACTAGCGGGAGGACAGATACGCAGTATTTT. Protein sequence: CASSPAPGTSGRTDTQYF.

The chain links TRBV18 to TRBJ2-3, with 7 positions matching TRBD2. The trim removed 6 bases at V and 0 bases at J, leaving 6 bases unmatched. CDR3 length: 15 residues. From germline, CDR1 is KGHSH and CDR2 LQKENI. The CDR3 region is CASSPTSVSTDTQYF. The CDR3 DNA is TGTGCCAGCTCCCCTACTAGCGTCAGCACAGATACGCAGTATTTT.

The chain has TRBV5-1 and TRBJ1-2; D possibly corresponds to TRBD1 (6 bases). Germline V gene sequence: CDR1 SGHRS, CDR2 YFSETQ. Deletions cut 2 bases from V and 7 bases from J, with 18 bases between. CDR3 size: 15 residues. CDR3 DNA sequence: TGCGCCAGCAGCTTCAGTTCGACAGGACCGTTTGGCTACACCTTC. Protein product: CASSFSSTGPFGYTF.

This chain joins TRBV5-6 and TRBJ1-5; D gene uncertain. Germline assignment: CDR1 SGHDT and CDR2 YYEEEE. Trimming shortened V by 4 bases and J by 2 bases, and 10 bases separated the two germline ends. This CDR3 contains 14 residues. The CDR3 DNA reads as TGTGCCAGCAGCAAGGGCGGGGGCAATCAGCCCCAGCATTTT. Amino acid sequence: CASSKGGGNQPQHF. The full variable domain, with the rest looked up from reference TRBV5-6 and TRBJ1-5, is DAGVTQSPTHLIKTRGQQVTLRCSPKSGHDTVSWYQQALGQGPQFIFQYYEEEERQRGNFPDRFSGHQFPNYSSELNVNALLLGDSALYLCASSKGGGNQPQHFGDGTRLSIL.

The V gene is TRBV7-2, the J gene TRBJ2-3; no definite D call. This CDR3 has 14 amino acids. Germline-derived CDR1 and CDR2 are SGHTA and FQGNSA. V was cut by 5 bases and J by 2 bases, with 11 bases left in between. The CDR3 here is CASSIDLNTDTQYF. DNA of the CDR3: TGTGCCAGCAGCATCGACTTAAACACAGATACGCAGTATTTT.

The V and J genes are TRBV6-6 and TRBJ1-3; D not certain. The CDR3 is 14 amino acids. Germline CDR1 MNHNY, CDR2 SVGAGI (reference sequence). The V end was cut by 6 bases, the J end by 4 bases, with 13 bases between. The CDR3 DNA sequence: TGTGCCAGCAGGACGAGGGCCCGGGGAAACACCATATATTTT. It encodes CASRTRARGNTIYF.

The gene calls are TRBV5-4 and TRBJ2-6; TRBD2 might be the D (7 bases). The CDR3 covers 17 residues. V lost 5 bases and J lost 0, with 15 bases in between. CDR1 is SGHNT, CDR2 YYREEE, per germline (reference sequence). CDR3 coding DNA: TGTGCCAGCAGGGTGGGGGGGCTAGACTCTGGGGCCAACGTCCTGACTTTC. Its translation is CASRVGGLDSGANVLTF. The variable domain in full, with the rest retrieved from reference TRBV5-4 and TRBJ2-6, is ETGVTQSPTHLIKTRGQQVTLRCSSQSGHNTVSWYQQALGQGPQFIFQYYREEENGRGNFPPRFSGLQFPNYSSELNVNALELDDSALYLCASRVGGLDSGANVLTFGAGSRLTVL.

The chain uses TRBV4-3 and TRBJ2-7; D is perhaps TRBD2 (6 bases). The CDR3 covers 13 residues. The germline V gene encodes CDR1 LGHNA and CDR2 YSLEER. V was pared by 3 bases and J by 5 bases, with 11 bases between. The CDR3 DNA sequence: TGCGCCAGCAGCCAGGCCTTAGCGGACGAGCAGTACTTC. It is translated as CASSQALADEQYF.

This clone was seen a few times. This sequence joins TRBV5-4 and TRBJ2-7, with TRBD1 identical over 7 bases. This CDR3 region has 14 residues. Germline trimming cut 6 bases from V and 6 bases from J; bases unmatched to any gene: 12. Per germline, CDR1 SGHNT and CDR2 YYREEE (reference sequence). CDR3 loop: CASTRQGRMTEQYF. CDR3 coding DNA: TGTGCCAGCACCAGACAGGGAAGGATGACCGAGCAGTACTTC.

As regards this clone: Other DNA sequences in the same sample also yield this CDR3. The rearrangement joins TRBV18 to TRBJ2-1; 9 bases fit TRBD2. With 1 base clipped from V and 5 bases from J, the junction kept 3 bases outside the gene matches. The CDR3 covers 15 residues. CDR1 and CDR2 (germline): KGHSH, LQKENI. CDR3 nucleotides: TGTGCCAGCTCACCACTAGCGGGAGACGACAATGAGCAGTTCTTC. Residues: CASSPLAGDDNEQFF.

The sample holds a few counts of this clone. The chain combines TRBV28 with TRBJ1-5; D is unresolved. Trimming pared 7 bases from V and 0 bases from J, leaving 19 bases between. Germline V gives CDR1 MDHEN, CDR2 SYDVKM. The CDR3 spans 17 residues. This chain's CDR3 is CASTHEQARYSNQPQHF. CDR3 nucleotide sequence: TGTGCCAGCACCCACGAGCAGGCCCGGTATAGCAATCAGCCCCAGCATTTT.

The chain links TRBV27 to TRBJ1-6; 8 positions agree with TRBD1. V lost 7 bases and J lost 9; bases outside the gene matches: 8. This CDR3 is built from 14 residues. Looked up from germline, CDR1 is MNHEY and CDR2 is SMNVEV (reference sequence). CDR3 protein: CASKWGTGGSPLHF. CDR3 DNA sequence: TGTGCCAGCAAGTGGGGGACAGGCGGTTCACCCCTCCACTTT.

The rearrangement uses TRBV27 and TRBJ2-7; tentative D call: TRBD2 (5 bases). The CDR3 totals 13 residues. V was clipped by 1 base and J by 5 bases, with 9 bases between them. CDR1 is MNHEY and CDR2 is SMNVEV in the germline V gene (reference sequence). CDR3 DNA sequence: TGTGCCAGCAGTTTATGGGCCGGGGACGAGCAGTACTTC. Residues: CASSLWAGDEQYF.

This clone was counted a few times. As DNA, the CDR3 is TGTGCCAGCAGTGGACTCGGGAATCAGCCCCAGCATTTT. Its protein product is CASSGLGNQPQHF. The genes are TRBV2 and TRBJ1-5; D remains unclear. Trimming pared 4 bases from V and 4 bases from J, leaving 8 bases between. CDR1 and CDR2 (germline): SNHLY, FYNNEI. The CDR3 loop spans 13 amino acids. Full variable domain (outside the CDR3, taken from reference TRBV2 and TRBJ1-5): EPEVTQTPSHQVTQMGQEVILRCVPISNHLYFYWYRQILGQKVEFLVSFYNNEISEKSEIFDDQFSVERPDGSNFTLKIRSTKLEDSAMYFCASSGLGNQPQHFGDGTRLSIL.

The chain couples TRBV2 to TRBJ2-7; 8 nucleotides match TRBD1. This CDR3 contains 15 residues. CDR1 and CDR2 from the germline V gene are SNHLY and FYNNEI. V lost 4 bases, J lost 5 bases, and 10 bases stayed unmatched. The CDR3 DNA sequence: TGTGCCAGCAGTGGTGAGAGACAGGGGTATAACGAGCAGTACTTC. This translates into CASSGERQGYNEQYF.

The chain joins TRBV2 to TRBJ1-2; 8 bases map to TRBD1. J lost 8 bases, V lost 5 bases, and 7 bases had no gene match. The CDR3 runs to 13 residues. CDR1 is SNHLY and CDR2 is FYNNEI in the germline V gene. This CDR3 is CASSPIGQGGYTF. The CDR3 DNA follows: TGTGCCAGCAGTCCTATTGGACAGGGCGGCTACACCTTC.

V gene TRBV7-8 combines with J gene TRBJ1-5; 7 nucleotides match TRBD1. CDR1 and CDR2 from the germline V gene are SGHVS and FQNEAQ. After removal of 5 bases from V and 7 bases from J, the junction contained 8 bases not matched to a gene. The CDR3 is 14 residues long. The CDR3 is CASSRQGVGQPQHF. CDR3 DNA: TGTGCCAGCAGCCGTCAGGGGGTGGGGCAGCCCCAGCATTTT.